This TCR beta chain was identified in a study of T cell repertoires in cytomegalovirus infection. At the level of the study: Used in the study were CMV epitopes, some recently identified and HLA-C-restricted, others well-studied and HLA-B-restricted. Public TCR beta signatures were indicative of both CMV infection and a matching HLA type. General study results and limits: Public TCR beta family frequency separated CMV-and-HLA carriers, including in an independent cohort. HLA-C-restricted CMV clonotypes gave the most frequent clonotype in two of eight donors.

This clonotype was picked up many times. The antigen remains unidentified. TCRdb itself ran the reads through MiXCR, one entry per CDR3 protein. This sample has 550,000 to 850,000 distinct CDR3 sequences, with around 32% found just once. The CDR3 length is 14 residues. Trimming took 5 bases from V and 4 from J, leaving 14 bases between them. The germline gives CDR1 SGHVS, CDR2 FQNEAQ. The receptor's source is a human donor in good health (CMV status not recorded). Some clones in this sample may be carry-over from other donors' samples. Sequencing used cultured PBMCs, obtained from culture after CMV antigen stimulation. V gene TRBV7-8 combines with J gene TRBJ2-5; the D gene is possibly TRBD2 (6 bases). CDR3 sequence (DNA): TGTGCCAGCAGCCCATGGAGGGAAGGAGAGACCCAGTACTTC. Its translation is CASSPWREGETQYF.